Listed below are T cell receptor beta chains from one sample, sequenced in a study of CD8+CD57+ T cells in acquired aplastic anemia. TCRdb analysed the reads with MiXCR anew, one entry per CDR3 protein. The sample holds just over 400,000 distinct CDR3 sequences, just under 70% seen once. The specimen sequenced was sorted CD4+, CD8+, or CD8+CD57+ T cells (not recorded which) from PBMCs. These receptors were taken from a human donor in good health, serving as a control. CDR3s include the opening cysteine and the closing phenylalanine or tryptophan. The D gene is left open where the match is weak. Some rows have no size entry. The others give once, few or many, or a class for an expanded clone.

J: TRBJ1-1
D: -
V: TRBV2
size: -
DNA: TGTGCCAGCAGCTTATTTAGCACGGTGCACACTGAAGCTTTCTTT
CDR3: CASSLFSTVHTEAFF

J: TRBJ1-2
D: -
V: TRBV25-1
size: -
DNA: TGTGCCAGCAGTCCTCCTATCGGGAGGGGAGACTATGGCTACACCTTC
CDR3: CASSPPIGRGDYGYTF

J: TRBJ2-7
D: TRBD1
V: TRBV7-7
size: -
DNA: TGTGCTAGCAGCTTAGGTGGCAGGGGGTCGTACGAGCAGTACTTC
CDR3: CASSLGGRGSYEQYF

J: TRBJ2-6
D: TRBD1
V: TRBV12-3/TRBV12-4
size: -
DNA: TGTGCCAGCAGTACAGGGGGTGGGTCTGGGGCCAACGTCCTGACTTTC
CDR3: CASSTGGGSGANVLTF

J: TRBJ2-6
D: -
V: TRBV4-3
size: -
DNA: TGCGCCAGCAGGACATGGAAGGGGGCCAACGTCCTGACTTTC
CDR3: CASRTWKGANVLTF

J: TRBJ1-5
D: TRBD1
V: TRBV27
size: -
DNA: TGTGCCAGCAGGCCACAGGGGGCGGATCAGCCCCAGCATTTT
CDR3: CASRPQGADQPQHF

J: TRBJ2-1
D: TRBD2
V: TRBV7-3
size: -
DNA: TGTGCCAGCAGCCCGTACATCGGGGGGGGGTCCTACAATGAGCAGTTCTTC
CDR3: CASSPYIGGGSYNEQFF

J: TRBJ1-4
D: TRBD1
V: TRBV4-1
size: many
DNA: TGCGCCAGCAGCCTGACAGGGAGGAGTGAAAAACTGTTTTTT
CDR3: CASSLTGRSEKLFF

J: TRBJ2-7
D: -
V: TRBV7-3
size: -
DNA: TGTGCCAGCAGCGCGGGGCAAAGTGATTCACCTCACCACTTC
CDR3: CASSAGQSDSPHHF

J: TRBJ2-7
D: TRBD2
V: TRBV19
size: -
DNA: TGTGCCAGTATCTACGCGCGTAGCGGGGGGGCGGAGTCCTACGAGCAGTACTTC
CDR3: CASIYARSGGAESYEQYF

J: TRBJ2-5
D: -
V: TRBV7-2
size: many
DNA: TGTGCCAGCAGCTTAGGTCGACTAGGCCCGGGAACCCAGTACTTC
CDR3: CASSLGRLGPGTQYF

J: TRBJ1-1
D: -
V: TRBV20-1
size: once
DNA: TGCAGTGCTAGAGGTCCAGGGCTCACGACTGAAGCTTTCTTT
CDR3: CSARGPGLTTEAFF

J: TRBJ2-7
D: TRBD1
V: TRBV10-3
size: few
DNA: TGTGCCATCAGTGCCCCGGGACAGGGGTCGTACTTC
CDR3: CAISAPGQGSYF

J: TRBJ2-3
D: -
V: TRBV27
size: many
DNA: TGTGCCAGCAGTCAAACGACGGCAGATACGCAGTATTTT
CDR3: CASSQTTADTQYF

J: TRBJ1-1
D: -
V: TRBV15
size: -
DNA: TGTGCCAGCAGCAGAGATGGGACAGAAGCTTTCTTT
CDR3: CASSRDGTEAFF

J: TRBJ1-4
D: TRBD1
V: TRBV7-9
size: -
DNA: TGCGCCAGCAGGACAGGGTCTCAGGCTAATGAAAACCTGTTTTTT
CDR3: CASRTGSQANENLFF

J: TRBJ2-5
D: TRBD2
V: TRBV2
size: -
DNA: TGTGCCAGCAGTCAGACTAGCGGGGGTCTCCAAGAGACCCAGTACTTC
CDR3: CASSQTSGGLQETQYF

J: TRBJ2-2
D: -
V: TRBV6-1
size: many
DNA: TGTGCCAGCATTGGCGGTCGGGCCCTGAACACCGGGGAGCTGTTTTTT
CDR3: CASIGGRALNTGELFF

J: TRBJ1-1
D: -
V: TRBV5-6
size: -
DNA: TGTGCCAGCAGGGTGAGGGGAACGAGGACTGAAGCTTTCTTT
CDR3: CASRVRGTRTEAFF

J: TRBJ1-2
D: -
V: TRBV4-3
size: -
DNA: TGCGCCACCTTCAGAGGATCCGGCCGTTTCTATGGCTACACCTTC
CDR3: CATFRGSGRFYGYTF

J: TRBJ1-1
D: TRBD1
V: TRBV2
size: -
DNA: TGTGCCAGCAGCCTAGCGGTGGGACAGGGTGTGCCTTCCTTT
CDR3: CASSLAVGQGVPSF

J: TRBJ2-7
D: TRBD1
V: TRBV11-2
size: -
DNA: TGTGCCAGCAGCTTGAGACCGGACAGGGAAGAGGAGCAGTACTTC
CDR3: CASSLRPDREEEQYF

J: TRBJ2-1
D: -
V: TRBV9
size: -
DNA: TGTGCCAGCAGTTCCACAGGGCAGGAAGGTCATGAGCAGTTCTTC
CDR3: CASSSTGQEGHEQFF

J: TRBJ2-2
D: -
V: TRBV5-5
size: -
DNA: TGTGCCAGCAGCCCACGGACAGTCACCGGGGAGCTGTTTTTT
CDR3: CASSPRTVTGELFF

J: TRBJ1-5
D: -
V: TRBV2
size: many
DNA: TGTGCCAGCAGCGTGGACCCTAGCAATCAGCCCCAGCATTTT
CDR3: CASSVDPSNQPQHF

J: TRBJ2-5
D: -
V: TRBV5-1
size: -
DNA: TGCGCCAGCAGCTTGGCTATAGGAAGGGAGGAGACCCAGTACTTC
CDR3: CASSLAIGREETQYF

J: TRBJ2-7
D: -
V: TRBV4-1
size: -
DNA: TGCACCGTCAGACCGACGGGGCAGAGGGAGCAGTACTTC
CDR3: CTVRPTGQREQYF

J: TRBJ2-7
D: -
V: TRBV20-1
size: -
DNA: TGCAGTGCTACCCCGACAGGAAATCTCTACGAGCAGCACTTC
CDR3: CSATPTGNLYEQHF

J: TRBJ2-1
D: -
V: TRBV10-1
size: -
DNA: TGTGCCAGCAGCGACGACGGAGGTCCCCATGAGCAGTTCTTC
CDR3: CASSDDGGPHEQFF

J: TRBJ1-1
D: -
V: TRBV7-2
size: once
DNA: TGTGCCAGCAGCTGGCGGGGGGGCACCGGGGCGCTGTTT
CDR3: CASSWRGGTGALF

J: TRBJ2-1
D: TRBD1
V: TRBV5-1
size: many
DNA: TGCGCCAGCAGCTTGGGGACAGGGTCCAATGAGCAGTTCTTC
CDR3: CASSLGTGSNEQFF

J: TRBJ2-1
D: TRBD2
V: TRBV7-4
size: -
DNA: TGTGCCAGCAGCCGAGTAGGCGGGGGGGCCTACAAGGAGCAGTTCTTC
CDR3: CASSRVGGGAYKEQFF

J: TRBJ2-3
D: -
V: TRBV4-1
size: -
DNA: TGCGCCAGCAGCCCCATCAGCGTTGATACGCAGTATTTT
CDR3: CASSPISVDTQYF

J: TRBJ2-5
D: -
V: TRBV5-8
size: many
DNA: TGTGCCAGCAGCCGCAATCCCAGGGAGGAGACCCAGTACTTC
CDR3: CASSRNPREETQYF

J: TRBJ1-4
D: -
V: TRBV25-1
size: many
DNA: TGTGCCAGCAGTGAACCCACCGGGGGCGAAAAACTGTTTTTT
CDR3: CASSEPTGGEKLFF

J: TRBJ1-2
D: TRBD1
V: TRBV7-8
size: -
DNA: TGTGCCAGCAGCTTAGGGACAGGGAGTAACTCACGCCACACCTTC
CDR3: CASSLGTGSNSRHTF

J: TRBJ1-1
D: -
V: TRBV19
size: -
DNA: TGTGCCAGTAGTATAGAGGGGACGGGGAACACTGAAGCTTTCTTT
CDR3: CASSIEGTGNTEAFF

J: TRBJ2-3
D: -
V: TRBV20-1
size: once
DNA: TGCAGTGCTACGGACGGAGCAATCAGCCGTACAGATACGCAGTATTTT
CDR3: CSATDGAISRTDTQYF

J: TRBJ1-5
D: TRBD1
V: TRBV7-3
size: -
DNA: TGTGCCAGCAGCGCAGGGGGCGCGGGGGCCACCCGGGAGTTT
CDR3: CASSAGGAGATREF

J: TRBJ2-7
D: -
V: TRBV7-9
size: many
DNA: TGTGCCAGCAGTTTCCTGAGCGAGCAGTACTTC
CDR3: CASSFLSEQYF

J: TRBJ1-5
D: -
V: TRBV19
size: -
DNA: TGTGCCAGTAGTATAGGGGCGATTAGCAATCAGCCCCAGCATTTT
CDR3: CASSIGAISNQPQHF

J: TRBJ1-2
D: -
V: TRBV12-3/TRBV12-4
size: -
DNA: TGTGCCAGCAGTTTAGGTCAGATATATGGCTACACCTTC
CDR3: CASSLGQIYGYTF

J: TRBJ1-1
D: -
V: TRBV7-2
size: -
DNA: TGTGCCAGCAGCGTCGGGTCTGGGCATGAGGCTTTCTTT
CDR3: CASSVGSGHEAFF

J: TRBJ1-1
D: -
V: TRBV20-1
size: many
DNA: TGCAGTACGCCAAAGGCAAGAGGGCGGAACACTGAAGCTTTCTTT
CDR3: CSTPKARGRNTEAFF

J: TRBJ2-3
D: -
V: TRBV12-3/TRBV12-4
size: once
DNA: TGTGCCAGCAGACATATTCCGGGACGGGACACAGATACGCAGTATTTT
CDR3: CASRHIPGRDTDTQYF

J: TRBJ1-5
D: -
V: TRBV4-3
size: many
DNA: TGCGCCAGCAGCCAAGATCTTAGTCAGCCCCAGCATTTT
CDR3: CASSQDLSQPQHF

J: TRBJ1-1
D: -
V: TRBV5-1
size: once
DNA: TGCGCCAGCAGTTACCGCAGGGCGGGGACTGAAGCTTTCTTT
CDR3: CASSYRRAGTEAFF

J: TRBJ2-5
D: -
V: TRBV5-8
size: -
DNA: TGTGCCAGCAGCCTTAAATATACGACCCAGTACTTC
CDR3: CASSLKYTTQYF

J: TRBJ1-4
D: -
V: TRBV2
size: many
DNA: TGTGCCAGCAGTGAAGAGACAGGTACAAATGAAAAACTGTTTTTT
CDR3: CASSEETGTNEKLFF

J: TRBJ2-3
D: -
V: TRBV7-3
size: -
DNA: TGTGCCAGCAGCCCCGGCGGATGGGTTCGCACAGATACGCAGTATTTT
CDR3: CASSPGGWVRTDTQYF

J: TRBJ1-1
D: -
V: TRBV7-8
size: -
DNA: TGTGCCAGCAGTAGGTGGGCAAGTATGAACACCGAAGCTTTCTTT
CDR3: CASSRWASMNTEAFF

J: TRBJ2-7
D: -
V: TRBV20-1
size: many
DNA: TGCAGTGCTCGGCGGGACGTATCCTACGAGCAGTACTTC
CDR3: CSARRDVSYEQYF

J: TRBJ1-2
D: -
V: TRBV2
size: -
DNA: TGTGCCAGCAGTGAAGGAGGAAGACACTATGGCTACACCTTC
CDR3: CASSEGGRHYGYTF

J: TRBJ2-1
D: TRBD2
V: TRBV20-1
size: -
DNA: TGCAGTGCTAGAGATCCGGGAGGAAACAATGAGCAGTTCTTC
CDR3: CSARDPGGNNEQFF

J: TRBJ2-5
D: TRBD1
V: TRBV19
size: -
DNA: TGTGCCAGTAGTATCTCACAGGGGCGCAGGCGAGAGACCCAGTACTTC
CDR3: CASSISQGRRRETQYF